One T cell receptor beta chain is described in this entry. Produced via immunoSEQ multiplex PCR; TCRdb's table is partial and in-frame only. The data hold roughly 360,000 clones, with around 89% observed a single time. The CDR3 totals 14 residues. Germline V lookup: CDR1 SGHNT, CDR2 YYREEE (reference sequence). The germline V and J ends were trimmed by 4 bases and 2 bases, with 11 bases remaining between them. The data belong to a study of blood T cell repertoires in COVID-19. Whole-study context: Sample material is recorded as cDNA or gDNA derived from T cells, B-cell-depleted T cells, or PBMCs.

V usage is TRBV5-4 and J usage is TRBJ2-3; a possible D gene is TRBD1 (6 bases). The specimen was PBMCs or T cells enriched from blood (not recorded which). This sequence originates from a woman aged 25-40 years with acute COVID-19. DNA for the CDR3: TGTGCCAGCAGCACTACAGGGAACACAGATACGCAGTATTTT. As protein: CASSTTGNTDTQYF. Full variable domain (rest looked up from reference TRBV5-4 and TRBJ2-3): ETGVTQSPTHLIKTRGQQVTLRCSSQSGHNTVSWYQQALGQGPQFIFQYYREEENGRGNFPPRFSGLQFPNYSSELNVNALELDDSALYLCASSTTGNTDTQYFGPGTRLTVL.